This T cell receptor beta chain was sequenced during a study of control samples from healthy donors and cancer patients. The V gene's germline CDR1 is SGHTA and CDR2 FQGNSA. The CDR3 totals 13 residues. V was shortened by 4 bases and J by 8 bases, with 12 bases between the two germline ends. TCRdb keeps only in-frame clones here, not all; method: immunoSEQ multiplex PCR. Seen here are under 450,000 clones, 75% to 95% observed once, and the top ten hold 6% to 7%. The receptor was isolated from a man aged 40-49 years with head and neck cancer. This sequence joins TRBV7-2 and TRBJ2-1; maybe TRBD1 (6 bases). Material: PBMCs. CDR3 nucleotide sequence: TGTGCCAGCAGCTCCCCACAGGGCTATGAGCAGTTCTTC. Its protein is CASSSPQGYEQFF.